The 19 T cell receptor beta chains given below trace back to one sample, sequenced in a study of T cells after yellow fever vaccination. One entry per CDR3 protein results from TCRdb running MiXCR on the 5' RACE reads. The sample contains 310,000 or so distinct CDR3 sequences, 3.6% of which appear only once. The specimen was PBMCs, collected on the day of the yellow fever booster vaccination. These TCRs come from a man aged 18 to 29 who received the YFV17D yellow fever vaccine.

This clonotype was counted many times. The chain recombines TRBV5-4 with TRBJ2-7, with D maybe TRBD2 (5 bases). The CDR3 totals 14 residues. V was shortened by 2 bases and J by 0 bases, with 9 bases between the two germline ends. Germline V CDR1 and CDR2: SGHNT, YYREEE (reference sequence). CDR3 region: CASSLEGYSYEQYV. CDR3 DNA: TGTGCCAGCAGCTTAGAGGGCTACTCCTACGAGCAGTACGTC.

The table lists this clonotype with a few counts. V usage is TRBV5-1 and J usage is TRBJ1-2; no firm D call. The germline V gene encodes CDR1 SGHRS and CDR2 YFSETQ. With 4 bases removed from V and 0 bases from J, the gap between germline ends came to 10 bases. This CDR3 is built from 14 residues. CDR3 sequence: CASSPALANYGYTF. The CDR3 DNA sequence: TGCGCCAGCAGCCCAGCGTTAGCTAACTATGGCTACACCTTC.

In this sample, this clonotype turned up many times. This rearrangement joins TRBV7-9 to TRBJ2-7; 9 bases agree with TRBD2. This CDR3 region has 12 residues. Trimming cost V 2 bases and J 7 bases; bases outside gene matches: 0. The germline V gene has CDR1 SEHNR and CDR2 FQNEAQ (reference sequence). CDR3 bases: TGTGCCAGCAGCTTAACTAGCGGGGAGCAGTACGTC. Its protein is CASSLTSGEQYV.

This clonotype was recorded at least ten times. The chain employs TRBV12-3 or TRBV12-4 and TRBJ2-5; TRBD1 agrees at 8 bases. V lost 2 bases, J lost 6 bases, and 14 bases stayed unmatched. The CDR3 contains 17 residues. CDR3 region: CASSLMREAGGWQTQYF. CDR3 nucleotide sequence: TGTGCCAGCAGTTTAATGAGGGAGGCAGGGGGCTGGCAGACCCAGTACTTC.

This chain links TRBV7-2 with TRBJ2-5, with 8 bases aligning to TRBD1. The CDR3 sequence is 14 residues long. V lost 4 bases and J lost 4; bases outside the gene matches: 5. Germline loops: CDR1 SGHTA, CDR2 FQGNSA. The CDR3 is CASSSQTGGETQYF. In DNA form, the CDR3 reads TGTGCCAGCAGCTCCCAAACAGGGGGAGAGACCCAGTACTTC.

The rearrangement uses TRBV11-2 and TRBJ2-3; 12 bases line up with TRBD2. This CDR3 has 17 amino acids. V shed 5 bases, J shed 4 bases, and the junction held 10 bases outside the gene matches. Germline lookup yields CDR1 SGHAT and CDR2 FQNNGV. CDR3 protein: CASSPGLAGLGADTQYF. The CDR3 DNA reads as TGTGCCAGCAGCCCCGGACTAGCGGGATTGGGAGCAGATACGCAGTATTTT.

This clonotype was observed a handful of times. The V and J genes are TRBV18 and TRBJ2-5; TRBD1 matches 9 bases. This CDR3 spans 15 amino acids. CDR1 is KGHSH and CDR2 is LQKENI in the germline V gene. J lost 2 bases, V lost 3 bases, and 4 bases had no gene match. CDR3 coding DNA: TGTGCCAGCTCACCCATCGACAGGGGGCAAGAGACCCAGTACTTC. This translates into CASSPIDRGQETQYF.

This clonotype has more than one count but fewer than ten. This chain links TRBV5-1 with TRBJ2-5; either TRBD1 or TRBD2 may supply D (5 bases each). The CDR3 extends over 15 amino acids. Per germline, CDR1 SGHRS and CDR2 YFSETQ. V was pared by 1 base and J by 2 bases, with 12 bases between. This CDR3 reads CASSLKAWGQETQYF. In nucleotides, the CDR3 is TGCGCCAGCAGCTTGAAGGCGTGGGGGCAAGAGACCCAGTACTTC. Based on the CDR3 plus reference TRBV5-1 and TRBJ2-5, the full variable domain is KAGVTQTPRYLIKTRGQQVTLSCSPISGHRSVSWYQQTPGQGLQFLFEYFSETQRNKGNFPGRFSGRQFSNSRSEMNVSTLELGDSALYLCASSLKAWGQETQYFGPGTRLLVL.

Ten or more counts support this clonotype. CDR3 amino acids: CASRSGTSGVYNEQFF. CDR3 coding DNA: TGTGCCAGCAGGTCCGGGACTAGCGGGGTCTACAATGAGCAGTTCTTC. This rearrangement joins TRBV12-3 or TRBV12-4 to TRBJ2-1, with TRBD2 matching 13 bases. The CDR3 loop spans 16 amino acids. Germline trimming cut 6 bases from V and 3 bases from J; bases unmatched to any gene: 5.

This clonotype was counted ten times or more. J is TRBJ1-2 and V is TRBV12-3 or TRBV12-4; possible D gene TRBD1, 6 bases. This CDR3 region has 13 residues. Trimming shortened V by 7 bases and J by 8 bases, and 17 bases separated the two germline ends. The chain's CDR3 is CASTITQGLGYTF. The CDR3 DNA reads TGTGCCAGCACCATTACACAGGGCCTGGGCTACACCTTC.

This clonotype has ten or more counts. The chain couples TRBV6-2 or TRBV6-3 to TRBJ2-7; D is ambiguous. The length of the CDR3 is 16 residues. Trimming removed 5 bases from V and 1 base from J, with 18 bases in between. CDR1 is MNHEY and CDR2 is SVGEGT in the germline V gene. CDR3 nucleotides: TGTGCCAGCAGTCAGCTTTCCACGTCGGTTTCCTACGAGCAGTACGTC. Protein: CASSQLSTSVSYEQYV.

V gene TRBV27 combines with J gene TRBJ2-5; D uncertain. This CDR3 contains 15 residues. Trimming stripped 2 bases from V and 3 bases from J, with 13 bases between. Germline lookup yields CDR1 MNHEY and CDR2 SMNVEV (reference sequence). CDR3 bases: TGTGCCAGCAGTTTAAATAGGGATTCCGAAGAGACCCAGTACTTC. Translation gives CASSLNRDSEETQYF.

Many counts were recorded for this clonotype. This rearrangement joins TRBV20-1 to TRBJ1-2; possible D gene TRBD1, 5 bases. Trimming left V 0 bases short and J 6 bases short, with 11 bases between. The CDR3 spans 13 residues. The germline V gene encodes CDR1 DFQATT and CDR2 SNEGSKA (reference sequence). CDR3 nucleotides: TGCAGTGCTAGAGACTGGGGGAGGGATGGCTACACCTTC. It encodes CSARDWGRDGYTF.

This sequence joins TRBV5-1 and TRBJ1-5, with D possibly TRBD1 on 5 matching bases. V was shortened by 5 bases and J by 0 bases, with 9 bases between the two germline ends. Germline V lookup: CDR1 SGHRS, CDR2 YFSETQ. This CDR3 region has 14 residues. Written as DNA, the CDR3 is TGCGCCAGCAGGGAGACAGATAGCAATCAGCCCCAGCATTTT. The encoded protein is CASRETDSNQPQHF.

A few counts support this clonotype. This sequence joins TRBV20-1 and TRBJ2-7; TRBD2 aligns across 11 bases. CDR1 and CDR2 (germline): DFQATT, SNEGSKA (reference sequence). This CDR3 contains 13 residues. V gave up 7 bases and J gave up 2 bases; unmatched junction bases: 4. The CDR3 is CSVSTSGAYEQYV. The CDR3 DNA follows: TGCAGTGTATCGACTAGCGGGGCCTACGAGCAGTACGTC.

The chain employs TRBV2 and TRBJ1-2, with D tentatively TRBD1 (5 bases). Between the trimmed V and J ends, which lost 5 bases and 4 bases, there was a span of 11 bases. CDR1 SNHLY and CDR2 FYNNEI come from the germline V gene. The CDR3 is 13 amino acids. The CDR3 nucleotides are TGTGCCAGCAGTCCACTACAGGTCTATGGCTACACCTTC. Residues: CASSPLQVYGYTF.

This clonotype has a count of ten or more. The chain links TRBV27 to TRBJ2-1; 8 positions agree with TRBD1. The germline CDR1 and CDR2 sequences are MNHEY and SMNVEV (reference sequence). V shed 8 bases, J shed 6 bases, and the junction held 9 bases outside the gene matches. This CDR3 region has 14 residues. The CDR3 reads CASRTGGFFNEQFF. The CDR3 nucleotides read TGTGCCAGCCGAACAGGGGGGTTTTTCAATGAGCAGTTCTTC.

This clonotype was found many times. The genes are TRBV18 and TRBJ1-2; unclear D gene. V lost 1 base and J 4 bases, leaving 19 bases between the germline ends. Looked up from germline, CDR1 is KGHSH and CDR2 is LQKENI. The CDR3 sequence is 17 residues long. The DNA of the CDR3 is TGTGCCAGCTCACCACAACAGACGAGAAGGCGAACCTATGGCTACACCTTC. Its protein is CASSPQQTRRRTYGYTF.

In this sample, this clonotype turned up many times. J is TRBJ2-7 and V is TRBV7-2, with D tentatively TRBD1 or TRBD2 (5 bases each). Looked up from germline, CDR1 is SGHTA and CDR2 is FQGNSA. The CDR3 runs to 13 residues. V was clipped by 8 bases and J by 4 bases, with 15 bases between them. CDR3 sequence reads: CASGTGVGYEQYV. CDR3 DNA: TGTGCCAGCGGGACCGGGGTGGGGTACGAGCAGTACGTC.